Below, 15 T cell receptor beta chains from the same sample are listed, as sequenced in a study of post-analysis software for immune sequencing data. Findings and caveats of the study: TRBV segments more frequent in patients than in controls numbered five and included TRBV5-6, TRBV5-1 and TRBV20-1.

The antigens of these receptors remain unknown. Unique molecular identifiers were built into the TCR beta cDNA libraries. TCRdb used MiXCR to reprocess the PCR reads, holding one entry per CDR3 protein. The table lists fewer than 700,000 distinct CDR3 sequences, roughly 40% of them singletons. Sequencing input: blood. These receptors came from a girl aged 10-17 years with multiple sclerosis.

This chain links TRBV10-3 with TRBJ2-5; D unresolved. The V gene lost 3 bases and the J gene lost 5 bases, with 10 bases spanning the gap. Per germline, CDR1 ENHRY and CDR2 SYGVKD. CDR3 size: 13 residues. CDR3 loop: CAISDSIGETQYF. Written as DNA, the CDR3 is TGTGCCATCAGTGATAGCATCGGGGAGACCCAGTACTTC.

This clonotype was detected only a few times. The chain combines TRBV12-3 or TRBV12-4 with TRBJ2-5, with D unresolved. CDR3 size: 14 residues. V was shortened by 1 base and J by 1 base, with 7 bases between the two germline ends. CDR3 in amino acids: CASSLVSGQETQYF. The CDR3 nucleotides read TGTGCCAGCAGTTTAGTTTCAGGCCAAGAGACCCAGTACTTC.

This clonotype came up a few times. The V gene is TRBV20-1, the J gene TRBJ2-1; 14 bases map to TRBD2. The junction had 8 bases not matched to a gene; V was cut back by 6 bases and J by 7 bases. Germline assignment: CDR1 DFQATT and CDR2 SNEGSKA (reference sequence). The CDR3 length is 15 residues. This CDR3 is CSADHWTSGGNEQFF. Here the CDR3 DNA reads TGCAGTGCGGACCACTGGACTAGCGGGGGGAATGAGCAGTTCTTC.

The rearrangement joins TRBV3-1 to TRBJ2-7, with a weak D call TRBD2 (7 bases). The CDR3 contains 14 residues. The ends were cut back, 5 bases at V and 5 bases at J, with 16 bases in the middle. In germline, CDR1 is LGHDT, CDR2 YNNKEL (reference sequence). The CDR3 DNA follows: TGTGCCAGCAGCGAGGGGGGGCAGGGCGACGAGCAGTACTTC. Its protein product is CASSEGGQGDEQYF.

The rearrangement links TRBV7-3 to TRBJ2-3, with D possibly matching TRBD2 (7 bases). Trimming removed 4 bases at V and 0 bases at J, with 14 bases between. Germline CDR1 reads SGHTA; CDR2 reads FQGTGA. This CDR3 region has 16 residues. CDR3 in amino acids: CASSSVGGGSTDTQYF. The CDR3 DNA follows: TGTGCCAGCAGCTCGGTGGGCGGGGGCAGCACAGATACGCAGTATTTT.

This clonotype was detected only a few times. The chain uses TRBV20-1 and TRBJ2-5; D ambiguous. This CDR3 spans 10 amino acids. CDR1 DFQATT and CDR2 SNEGSKA come from the germline V gene (reference sequence). V was pared by 6 bases and J by 4 bases, with 6 bases between. This CDR3 reads CSAEIETQYF. The DNA of the CDR3 is TGCAGTGCGGAAATAGAGACCCAGTACTTC.

In the case of this clonotype: A much larger clone sits a single nucleotide away, making a read error possible. The gene calls are TRBV6-4 and TRBJ2-1, with 10 bases lining up with TRBD2. Germline CDR1 is MRHNA and CDR2 is SNTAGT. The CDR3 spans 14 residues. The DNA of the CDR3 is TGTGTCAGCAGTGACTTAGCGGGAGGCAATGAGCAGTTCTTC. Its translation: CVSSDLAGGNEQFF.

This clonotype was observed a few times. V usage is TRBV2 and J usage is TRBJ2-5; the D call may be TRBD1 or TRBD2 (7 bases each). The assigned J gene may be wrong: the sequence end matches TRBJ2-7 better. CDR1 is SNHLY, CDR2 FYNNEI, per germline. The CDR3 totals 14 residues. CDR3 DNA sequence: TGTGCCAGCAGCCCTCAGGGGGGGACCTACGAGCAGTACTTC. It specifies CASSPQGGTYEQYF.

The J gene is TRBJ2-1, the V gene TRBV7-9; maybe TRBD2 (6 bases). The end of the DNA aligns better with TRBJ2-7, so the J call may be wrong. Germline values: CDR1 SEHNR, CDR2 FQNEAQ (reference sequence). The CDR3 is made up of 15 amino acids. The CDR3 DNA sequence: TGTGCCAGCAGCCCCACCGGTCGGGGGACCTACGAGCAGTACTTC. It specifies CASSPTGRGTYEQYF.

This clonotype came up a few times. The V gene is TRBV5-1, the J gene TRBJ2-3, with D uncertain. CDR1 SGHRS and CDR2 YFSETQ come from the germline V gene. CDR3 size: 13 residues. V lost 4 bases, J lost 5 bases, and 11 bases lay in between. The CDR3 DNA is TGCGCCAGCAGCCTACAAGACGGAGATACGCAGTATTTT. It specifies CASSLQDGDTQYF.

The chain joins TRBV7-9 to TRBJ1-5, with 10 nucleotides matching TRBD1. V gave up 0 bases and J gave up 0 bases; unmatched junction bases: 5. The germline V gene encodes CDR1 SEHNR and CDR2 FQNEAQ (reference sequence). This CDR3 is built from 18 residues. The CDR3 DNA reads as TGTGCCAGCAGCTTAGCTGGGACAGGGGCTTATAGCAATCAGCCCCAGCATTTT. Its protein is CASSLAGTGAYSNQPQHF.

V usage is TRBV12-3 or TRBV12-4 and J usage is TRBJ1-1; no clear D gene. The V end was cut by 4 bases, the J end by 0 bases, with 6 bases between. This CDR3 has 13 residues. CDR3 loop: CASSSRMNTEAFF. Here the CDR3 DNA reads TGTGCCAGCAGTTCCCGAATGAACACTGAAGCTTTCTTT.

CDR3 sequence: CARGGTPTEAFF. The CDR3 coding sequence is TGTGCCAGAGGGGGTACCCCCACTGAAGCTTTCTTT. The V gene is TRBV2, the J gene TRBJ1-1; TRBD1 is a possible D gene (6 bases). The CDR3 is made up of 12 amino acids. CDR1 and CDR2 (germline): SNHLY, FYNNEI. The germline V and J ends were trimmed by 9 bases and 4 bases, with 12 bases remaining between them.

The chain employs TRBV5-6 and TRBJ2-7; the match to TRBD1 covers 9 bases. Germline CDR1 is SGHDT and CDR2 is YYEEEE. The CDR3 runs 17 residues. With 3 bases clipped from V and 3 bases from J, the junction kept 13 bases outside the gene matches. The CDR3 coding sequence is TGTGCCAGCAGCTCGGGACAGGGCCCTTTTTGGGGCTACGAGCAGTACTTC. This sequence encodes CASSSGQGPFWGYEQYF.

This clonotype has a handful of counts. The chain couples TRBV10-3 to TRBJ2-1; D is tentatively TRBD1 or TRBD2 (6 bases each). The germline gives CDR1 ENHRY, CDR2 SYGVKD. Deletions cut 8 bases from V and 5 bases from J, with 13 bases between. The CDR3 spans 13 residues. As DNA, the CDR3 is TGTGCCATCGGGGGGCGGATGGACAATGAGCAGTTCTTC. Residues: CAIGGRMDNEQFF.